Here is one T cell receptor (beta chain) with its context. The antigen is unknown. These data belong to a study of blood T cells in healthy people across ages. Looking at the study overall: Template switching captured about one barcoded beta molecule per two T cells. Study-wide points: Older age went with lower TCR beta diversity per million T cells, in a roughly linear way.

Through a sample-barcoded 5' primer and a J-beta primer mix, a second PCR was run for 7 to 11 cycles. Via MiXCR, TCRdb re-called the 5' RACE reads, giving one row per CDR3 protein. This sample yields approximately 1.5 million distinct CDR3 sequences, of which roughly 30% are seen a single time; about 11% belongs to the top ten. Healthy individuals of Caucasian origin from Russia, aged 6 to 90, served as donors. Trimming took off 3 bases at V and 7 bases at J, with 19 bases between the two ends. The CDR3 consists of 14 residues. Germline CDR1 and CDR2: DFQATT and SNEGSKA (reference sequence). The sequenced sample consisted of blood. The rearrangement joins TRBV20-1 to TRBJ2-7; D is perhaps TRBD2 (6 bases). The sequence was collected from a woman aged 25 to 39 in good health. The CDR3 is CSASPMEWRGEQYF. CDR3 DNA: TGCAGTGCTAGTCCCATGGAGTGGAGGGGAGAGCAGTACTTC.